This T cell receptor beta chain comes out of a study of metastatic and nonmetastatic thyroid tumors. Study summary: Thyroid patients, malignant and benign, had repertoires compared across blood and tumor or nodule tissue.

This clone was picked up many times. The antigen remains undetermined. Thyroid surgery was performed in patients who had received no treatment beforehand. V lost 6 bases to trimming and J lost 1 base, with 4 bases between them. This CDR3 contains 13 residues. Germline lookup yields CDR1 MDHEN and CDR2 SYDVKM. Notes on the study in general: Significantly higher TCR beta diversity was reportedly seen in malignant thyroid tumors than benign nodules, in blood and tumor.

TCRdb re-analyzed the PCR reads through MiXCR. This table has tens of thousands of clones, roughly 13% appearing once. The chain recombines TRBV28 with TRBJ2-6; no definite D call. This TCR was sampled from a female donor with papillary thyroid cancer or a benign thyroid nodule (not recorded which). Some clones in this sample may be carry-over from other donors' samples. The sample consisted of blood. The CDR3 DNA reads as TGTGCCAGCAGACAGTCTGGGGCCAACGTCCTGACTTTC. It is translated as CASRQSGANVLTF.